This TCR beta chain was captured in a study of blood T cell repertoires in COVID-19. At the level of the study: Acute-phase and convalescent COVID-19 samples originated in the United States, Italy and Spain. PBMCs, B-cell-depleted T cells, or T cells were the source of the cDNA or gDNA that made up the material.

A few counts support this clone. Those enrolled, adults aged roughly 18 to 100 years, came from around 25 US areas. The authors' processing: Amplification from reference gene primers served as the basis for estimated nucleated cell counts. Clones were read by immunoSEQ multiplex PCR, and TCRdb kept only the in-frame ones, dropping some. Clone size and the V and J calls come from that table; the DNA yielded D and trimming. Here the sample spans 250,000 or so clones, approximately 89% being singletons. Germline V lookup: CDR1 WNHNN, CDR2 SYGVQD (reference sequence). Trimming shortened V by 4 bases and J by 5 bases, and 9 bases separated the two germline ends. The CDR3 loop spans 13 amino acids.

The sample taken for sequencing was PBMCs or T cells enriched from blood (not recorded which). V gene TRBV10-1 combines with J gene TRBJ1-5; D unclear. This clonotype was sampled from a man aged 40-55 years who had been exposed to COVID-19. The DNA of the CDR3 is TGCGCCAGCAGTGGAACACTAGATCAGCCCCAGCATTTT. Its protein is CASSGTLDQPQHF.